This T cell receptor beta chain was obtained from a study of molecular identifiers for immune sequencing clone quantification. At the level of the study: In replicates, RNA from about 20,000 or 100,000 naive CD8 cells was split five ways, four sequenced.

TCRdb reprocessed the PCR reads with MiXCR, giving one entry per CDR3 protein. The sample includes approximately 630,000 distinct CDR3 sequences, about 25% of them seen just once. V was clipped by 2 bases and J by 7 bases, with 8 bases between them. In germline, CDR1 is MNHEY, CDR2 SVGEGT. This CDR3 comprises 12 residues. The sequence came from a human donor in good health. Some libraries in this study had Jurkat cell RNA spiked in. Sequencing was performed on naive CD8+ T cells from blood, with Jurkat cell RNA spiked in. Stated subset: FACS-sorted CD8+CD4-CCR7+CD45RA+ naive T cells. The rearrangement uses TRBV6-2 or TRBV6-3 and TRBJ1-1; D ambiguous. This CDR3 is CASSYAGLEAFF. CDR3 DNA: TGTGCCAGCAGTTACGCAGGACTTGAAGCTTTCTTT.